Below are 31 T cell receptor beta chains sequenced from a single sample in a study of T cells in women clearing cervical HPV infection. Here immunoSEQ multiplex PCR was the method, and the copy in TCRdb shows in-frame clones only, minus some. Here the sample table reports about 36,000 clones. Sequencing used blood buffy coat. Receptors originate from a woman between 18 and 75 years old with a cervical HPV16 infection that either progressed to CIN3+ or cleared (not recorded which).

As concerns this clone: The CDR3 is cut off 3 residues early in the read; its end comes from the germline J gene. The chain carries TRBV19 and TRBJ1-2, with D possibly being TRBD1 (5 bases). The germline V gene encodes CDR1 LNHDA and CDR2 SQIVND (reference sequence). The CDR3 consists of 15 residues. The part of the CDR3 DNA that was read is TGTGCCAGTAGTATGACTAGCGGGGCCTACAATGAC. This encodes CASSMTSGAYND. The whole CDR3 protein reads CASSMTSGAYNDYTF.

A note on this clone: The read terminates 3 residues before the CDR3 end, so the remaining end is supplied by the germline J gene. The chain is built from TRBV12-3 or TRBV12-4 and TRBJ1-5; weak D call: TRBD1 (6 bases). This CDR3 has 14 amino acids. Trimming removed 5 bases from V and 5 bases from J, with 13 bases in between. CDR3 DNA (partial): TGTGCCAGCAGTCCCGGGACAAACTATCAGCCC. Its translation is CASSPGTNYQP. The whole CDR3 sequence is CASSPGTNYQPQHF.

As concerns this clone: Sequencing ends 3 residues short of the CDR3 end; the germline J gene provides the rest. The chain combines TRBV20-1 with TRBJ1-1, with a tentative D call TRBD1 (5 bases). Per germline, CDR1 DFQATT and CDR2 SNEGSKA (reference sequence). Trimming stripped 6 bases from V and 1 base from J, with 15 bases between. The CDR3 spans 14 residues. The DNA read from the CDR3 is TGCAGTGCAGGCCAGGGACTGACGAACACTGAA. Translation: CSAGQGLTNTE. The whole CDR3 sequence is CSAGQGLTNTEAFF.

Turning to this clone: The read halts 3 residues ahead of the CDR3 end, with the missing end drawn from the germline J gene. This chain connects TRBV20-1 to TRBJ2-7, with D perhaps TRBD2 (5 bases). The V and J ends lost 0 bases and 3 bases respectively, with 15 bases between them. Germline lookup yields CDR1 DFQATT and CDR2 SNEGSKA (reference sequence). The CDR3 extends over 15 amino acids. The covered CDR3 bases are TGCAGTGCTAGAGATCCCGGGGAAATCTTCTACGAG. Encoded protein: CSARDPGEIFYE. The complete CDR3 reads CSARDPGEIFYEQYF.

By frequency, this clone registers medium-sized. The CDR3 end is not reached by the read, which stops 3 residues before it; the germline J gene fills it in. The chain has TRBV2 and TRBJ1-4; D remains ambiguous. V was cut by 2 bases and J by 5 bases, with 12 bases left in between. This CDR3 comprises 15 residues. In germline, CDR1 is SNHLY, CDR2 FYNNEI. The CDR3 region is CASSEFSGLNEKLFF. The CDR3 bases that were read are TGTGCCAGCAGTGAATTCAGCGGCTTAAATGAAAAA.

Concerning this clone: Read sequence stops 3 residues before the CDR3 end, and the germline J gene provides the missing end. The V call is TRBV7-9, the J call TRBJ1-6, with D unclear. This CDR3 spans 14 amino acids. CDR1 is SEHNR, CDR2 FQNEAQ, per germline (reference sequence). V lost 2 bases and J lost 8, with 10 bases in between. The CDR3 reads CASSLSQVDSPLHF. The sequenced part of the CDR3 DNA is TGTGCCAGCAGCTTAAGCCAGGTGGATTCACCC. The full variable domain, completed using reference TRBV7-9 and TRBJ1-6, is DTGVSQNPRHKITKRGQNVTFRCDPISEHNRLYWYRQTLGQGPEFLTYFQNEAQLEKSRLLSDRFSAERPKGSFSTLEIQRTEQGDSAMYLCASSLSQVDSPLHFGNGTRLTVT.

As regards this clone: The CDR3 goes on 3 residues after the read ends, and that part is filled in from the germline J gene. The rearrangement joins TRBV9 to TRBJ2-5, with D unresolved. The CDR3 is made up of 14 amino acids. V shed 3 bases and J shed 7 bases, with 16 bases lying between them. Germline V gene lookup returns CDR1 SGDLS and CDR2 YYNGEE. CDR3 protein: CASSAHGDQRTQYF. Partial CDR3 DNA: TGTGCCAGCAGCGCCCATGGAGACCAGCGGACC.

This CDR3 is CASSLTAGDTEAFF. The CDR3 DNA, read in part, is TGTGCCAGCAGCTTAACCGCGGGAGACACTGAA. The gene calls are TRBV7-3 and TRBJ1-1; D gene unclear. The read ends 3 residues shy of where the CDR3 ends; the end is completed using the germline J gene. Looked up from germline, CDR1 is SGHTA and CDR2 is FQGTGA. CDR3 size: 14 residues. Trimming took 0 bases from V and 3 from J, leaving 8 bases between them.

Worth noting for this clone: The read comes to an end 3 residues before the CDR3 does, leaving the germline J gene to fill in the end. The V gene is TRBV20-1, the J gene TRBJ2-1; a weak D match, TRBD2 (6 bases). CDR1 and CDR2 (germline): DFQATT, SNEGSKA (reference sequence). This CDR3 is built from 14 residues. V lost 6 bases, J lost 6 bases, and 18 bases lay in between. The CDR3 DNA, read in part, is TGCAGTGCCCGGGGCGGGGTCTTTGGCAATGAG. Protein: CSARGGVFGNE. The whole CDR3 region reads CSARGGVFGNEQFF.

With respect to this clone: The read terminates 3 residues ahead of where the CDR3 ends, so the germline J gene completes it. The genes are TRBV19 and TRBJ2-7, with D tentatively TRBD1 (6 bases). The CDR3 runs 18 residues. Trimming took off 2 bases at V and 4 bases at J, with 24 bases between the two ends. Germline values: CDR1 LNHDA, CDR2 SQIVND (reference sequence). CDR3 bases read: TGTGCCAGTAGTATAATCCACAGGGTCTCCGGGACCGCGTACGAG. Protein sequence: CASSIIHRVSGTAYE. In full, the CDR3 reads CASSIIHRVSGTAYEQYF.

On this clone: Read data end 3 residues before the CDR3 end; the end is taken from the germline J gene. The chain links TRBV20-1 to TRBJ2-2; D is possibly TRBD1 (6 bases). Trimming shortened V by 3 bases and J by 0 bases, and 11 bases separated the two germline ends. Germline V CDR1 and CDR2: DFQATT, SNEGSKA (reference sequence). This CDR3 has 15 amino acids. CDR3 DNA (partial): TGCAGTGCTAGTACCAAGGGGGCGAACACCGGGGAG. Encoded protein: CSASTKGANTGE. The full CDR3 reads CSASTKGANTGELFF.

Regarding this clone: Coverage ceases 3 residues before the CDR3 finishes, and the germline J gene fills in the end. The gene calls are TRBV28 and TRBJ2-7; 8 bases agree with TRBD1. Germline CDR1 reads MDHEN; CDR2 reads SYDVKM. The CDR3 length is 13 residues. Trimming removed 5 bases from V and 4 bases from J; junction bases left unmatched: 4. The CDR3 DNA, read in part, is TGTGCCAGCAGTCGACAGGGGCGGTACGAG. Encoded protein: CASSRQGRYE. The full-length CDR3 reads as CASSRQGRYEQYF.

With respect to this clone: The read halts 3 residues ahead of the CDR3 end, with the missing end drawn from the germline J gene. This rearrangement joins TRBV29-1 to TRBJ2-7; 11 bases line up with TRBD1. The CDR3 runs 13 residues. V dropped 1 base and J dropped 6; count of bases not matched to a gene: 2. From germline, CDR1 is SQVTM and CDR2 ANQGSEA. The CDR3 spells CSVEGTGGPEQYF. Incomplete CDR3 DNA: TGCAGCGTTGAAGGGACAGGGGGCCCCGAG.

About this clone itself: The read ends 3 residues before the CDR3 terminus; that terminus is restored from the germline J gene. This chain connects TRBV7-9 to TRBJ2-7; perhaps TRBD2 as D (6 bases). The CDR3 has 15 residues. V was pared by 0 bases and J by 3 bases, with 12 bases between. The germline V gene has CDR1 SEHNR and CDR2 FQNEAQ (reference sequence). The CDR3 bases that were read are TGTGCCAGCAGCTTAGCGCAAGGACTACGCTACGAG. Residues: CASSLAQGLRYE. The complete CDR3 sequence is CASSLAQGLRYEQYF.

The part of the CDR3 DNA that was read is TGTGCCAGCAGCTTGTGGCAGGGCTATGGC. This translates into CASSLWQGYG. The CDR3 reads in full as CASSLWQGYGYTF. This chain uses TRBV5-4 with TRBJ1-2; TRBD1 might be the D (5 bases). The CDR3 end is not reached by the read, which stops 3 residues before it; the germline J gene fills it in. Between the trimmed V and J ends, which lost 1 base and 4 bases, there was a span of 8 bases. CDR3 size: 13 residues. Germline V gene sequence: CDR1 SGHNT, CDR2 YYREEE (reference sequence).

As regards this clone: The read comes to an end 3 residues before the CDR3 does, leaving the germline J gene to fill in the end. V and J are TRBV4-1 and TRBJ1-6; possible D gene TRBD1, 5 bases. CDR3 length equals 18 residues. V was clipped by 3 bases and J by 10 bases, with 25 bases between them. Germline V gene lookup returns CDR1 MGHRA and CDR2 YSYEKL. The sequenced part of the CDR3 DNA is TGCGCCAGCAGCCAGGTCGACATGGGACTGTCAAAGGGATCACCC. The encoded protein is CASSQVDMGLSKGSP. Given in full, the CDR3 is CASSQVDMGLSKGSPLHF.

In regard to this clone: The observed sequence ends 3 residues before the CDR3 terminus, with the missing tail filled in from the germline J gene. V usage is TRBV30 and J usage is TRBJ2-3; TRBD2 agrees at 9 bases. CDR1 is GTSNPN, CDR2 SVGIG, per germline (reference sequence). The ends lost 2 bases at V and 5 bases at J; junction bases unmatched: 11. The CDR3 is 16 residues long. CDR3 DNA (partial): TGTGCCTGGAGTACCCCTCGCGGGAGGGCCGTAGATACG. Residues: CAWSTPRGRAVDT. The full CDR3 protein is CAWSTPRGRAVDTQYF. The full variable domain, rest sourced from reference TRBV30 and TRBJ2-3, is SQTIHQWPATLVQPVGSPLSLECTVEGTSNPNLYWYRQAAGRGLQLLFYSVGIGQISSEVPQNLSASRPQDRQFILSSKKLLLSDSGFYLCAWSTPRGRAVDTQYFGPGTRLTVL.

Notes on this clone: Coverage ceases 3 residues before the CDR3 finishes, and the germline J gene fills in the end. The rearrangement links TRBV20-1 to TRBJ2-7; D unresolved. CDR1 is DFQATT, CDR2 SNEGSKA, per germline (reference sequence). The V and J ends lost 6 bases and 0 bases respectively, with 15 bases between them. The CDR3 is 14 residues long. CDR3 sequence: CSAPVSFPSYEQYF. Partial CDR3 DNA: TGCAGTGCGCCGGTGAGTTTCCCCTCCTACGAG.

With respect to this clone: Read sequence stops 3 residues before the CDR3 end, and the germline J gene provides the missing end. The V and J genes are TRBV7-6 and TRBJ2-3; D is undetermined. Germline assignment: CDR1 SGHVS and CDR2 FNYEAQ. This CDR3 comprises 13 residues. CDR3 loop: CASSLRVQETQYF. The DNA read from the CDR3 is TGTGCCAGCAGCTTAAGGGTTCAAGAGACG. Full variable domain (remainder filled in from reference TRBV7-6 and TRBJ2-3): GAGVSQSPRYKVTKRGQDVALRCDPISGHVSLYWYRQALGQGPEFLTYFNYEAQQDKSGLPNDRFSAERPEGSISTLTIQRTEQRDSAMYRCASSLRVQETQYFGPGTRLTVL.

On this clone: The CDR3 end is not reached by the read, which stops 3 residues before it; the germline J gene fills it in. The gene calls are TRBV19 and TRBJ2-7, with 7 nucleotides matching TRBD2. The CDR3 runs to 14 residues. Trimming cost V 5 bases and J 4 bases; bases outside gene matches: 8. Looked up from germline, CDR1 is LNHDA and CDR2 is SQIVND (reference sequence). CDR3 loop: CASSPPGGRYEQYF. CDR3 bases read: TGTGCCAGTAGTCCGCCCGGGGGGAGGTACGAG.

On this clone: The read ends 3 residues before the CDR3 terminus; that terminus is restored from the germline J gene. The chain uses TRBV7-2 and TRBJ1-1, with 7 bases identical to TRBD1. Unmatched junction bases numbered 6, after V lost 5 bases and J lost 0 bases. The germline CDR1 and CDR2 sequences are SGHTA and FQGNSA. CDR3 length equals 15 residues. CDR3: CASSPRQGVNTEAFF. The part of the CDR3 DNA that was read is TGTGCCAGCAGCCCCCGACAGGGAGTGAACACTGAA.

Points on this clone: From the germline J gene comes the end of the CDR3, since the read stops 3 residues before it. The V call is TRBV5-1, the J call TRBJ1-6, with no clear D. The CDR3 is 18 amino acids. The germline V gene has CDR1 SGHRS and CDR2 YFSETQ. V gave up 6 bases and J gave up 0 bases, with 19 bases separating them. The part of the CDR3 DNA that was read is TGCGCCAGCAACGCCGGGATGGGCGGGAGCTCCTATAATTCACCC. Its translation is CASNAGMGGSSYNSP. The entire CDR3 is CASNAGMGGSSYNSPLHF.

On this clone: The read terminates 3 residues before the CDR3 end, so the remaining end is supplied by the germline J gene. The chain employs TRBV19 and TRBJ1-5; 7 bases are a match to TRBD1. The CDR3 spans 16 residues. The V gene end was trimmed by 4 bases and the J gene end by 0 bases; junction bases not matched to a gene: 6. Germline lookup yields CDR1 LNHDA and CDR2 SQIVND (reference sequence). The part of the CDR3 DNA that was read is TGTGCCAGTAGTACCCCGGACAGGCCTAGCAATCAGCCC. Its protein is CASSTPDRPSNQP. The full CDR3 protein reads CASSTPDRPSNQPQHF.

Concerning this clone itself: The CDR3 extends 3 residues past the end of the read, so its final part is completed from the germline J gene. The rearrangement uses TRBV19 and TRBJ1-1; 7 bases align to TRBD1. Germline CDR1 and CDR2: LNHDA and SQIVND (reference sequence). The CDR3 runs 14 residues. CDR3 protein: CASSPFLGGFEAFF. Incomplete CDR3 DNA: TGTGCCAGTAGCCCCTTCCTAGGGGGCTTCGAA.

Of note for this clone: The sequenced fragment ends 3 residues before the CDR3 boundary, so the rest is inferred from the germline J gene. This rearrangement joins TRBV19 to TRBJ2-4; the D gene is possibly TRBD1 (6 bases). CDR1 and CDR2 (germline): LNHDA, SQIVND (reference sequence). CDR3 size: 14 residues. The covered CDR3 bases are TGTGCCAGTCGGACAGCCGCCTCAAACTATGGT. Protein: CASRTAASNYG. From start to end, the CDR3 is CASRTAASNYGQYF.

Points on this clone: The sequence runs out 3 residues before the end of the CDR3; the remainder is reconstructed from the germline J gene. This sequence joins TRBV7-6 and TRBJ1-4; TRBD1 matches at 7 bases. Germline V gene lookup returns CDR1 SGHVS and CDR2 FNYEAQ. Trimming removed 5 bases from V and 6 bases from J; junction bases left unmatched: 6. The CDR3 runs 14 residues. The CDR3 bases that were read are TGTGCCAGCAGCCCAATTGGGACAGATGAAAAA. It is translated as CASSPIGTDEK. The whole CDR3 sequence is CASSPIGTDEKLFF.

With regard to this clone: The CDR3 end is not reached by the read, which stops 3 residues before it; the germline J gene fills it in. The chain employs TRBV7-9 and TRBJ1-2; the D is unclear. The CDR3 spans 12 residues. CDR1 is SEHNR and CDR2 is FQNEAQ in the germline V gene (reference sequence). Incomplete CDR3 DNA: TGTGCCAGCAGCCTCCCCAGCGGGGGC. Encoded protein: CASSLPSGG. The entire CDR3 protein reads CASSLPSGGYTF.

For this clone: The CDR3 is cut off 3 residues early in the read; its end comes from the germline J gene. V and J are TRBV9 and TRBJ2-1; a weak D match, TRBD2 (5 bases). The CDR3 spans 15 residues. Germline CDR1 and CDR2: SGDLS and YYNGEE. Trimming cost V 4 bases and J 6 bases, with 17 bases left between them. Partial CDR3 DNA: TGTGCCAGCAGCAGAGACGGGGAGACCTTCAATGAG. As protein: CASSRDGETFNE. In full, the CDR3 reads CASSRDGETFNEQFF.

As regards this clone: The read halts 3 residues ahead of the CDR3 end, with the missing end drawn from the germline J gene. The chain couples TRBV20-1 to TRBJ1-2; D unresolved. CDR1 is DFQATT and CDR2 is SNEGSKA in the germline V gene (reference sequence). The CDR3 is 14 residues long. The CDR3 loop is CSARDVKDEGGYTF. The DNA read from the CDR3 is TGCAGTGCTAGAGATGTGAAGGATGAGGGCGGC.

As for this clone: Sequencing ends 3 residues short of the CDR3 end; the germline J gene provides the rest. The chain combines TRBV7-2 with TRBJ2-3; D is unclear. CDR3 length equals 15 residues. Germline-derived CDR1 and CDR2 are SGHTA and FQGNSA. The CDR3: CASSSLPKGNQPQYF. The sequenced part of the CDR3 DNA is TGTGCCAGCAGCTCTCTACCCAAGGGCAATCAGCCG. The entire variable domain, with the rest obtained from reference TRBV7-2 and TRBJ2-3, is as follows: GAGVSQSPSNKVTEKGKDVELRCDPISGHTALYWYRQSLGQGLEFLIYFQGNSAPDKSGLPSDRFSAERTGGSVSTLTIQRTQQEDSAVYLCASSSLPKGNQPQYFGPGTRLTVL.

On this clone: The read terminates 3 residues before the CDR3 end, so the remaining end is supplied by the germline J gene. The sample holds other DNA sequences that translate to the same CDR3. The rearrangement uses TRBV18 and TRBJ1-3; D unresolved. V lost 0 bases and J 4 bases, leaving 10 bases between the germline ends. This CDR3 is built from 15 residues. CDR1 and CDR2 (germline): KGHSH, LQKENI. CDR3 residues: CASSPPNGPGNTIYF. The DNA read from the CDR3 is TGTGCCAGCTCACCACCGAACGGTCCGGGAAACACC.